The TCR beta chain described here comes from a study of blood T cell repertoires in COVID-19. As for the study in general: The study drew acute and convalescent COVID-19 samples from the United States, Italy and Spain. PBMCs, B-cell-depleted T cells, or T cells provided the cDNA or gDNA that made up the material.

V lost 5 bases and J lost 0, with 10 bases in between. CDR3 length: 15 amino acids. Germline values: CDR1 MDHEN, CDR2 SYDVKM. The data were produced by immunoSEQ multiplex PCR, yet TCRdb's version contains in-frame clones alone and is incomplete. The repertoire holds some 180,000 clones, with around 86% as singletons. The chain is built from TRBV28 and TRBJ2-2, with D possibly TRBD2 on 6 matching bases. The receptor was derived from a man aged 35 to 55 with acute or convalescent COVID-19. Input material: peripheral blood. CDR3 loop: CASSTRTTNTGELFF. CDR3 DNA: TGTGCCAGCAGTACCAGGACTACGAACACCGGGGAGCTGTTTTTT.